What follows are 26 T cell receptor beta chains derived from one specimen sequenced in a study of graft-versus-host responses after intestinal transplantation. Some clones are missing from TCRdb's copy, which holds only in-frame ones; the method was immunoSEQ multiplex PCR. The profile shows about 98,000 clones, about 84% of them singletons. Specimen: PBMCs, collected 255 days after intestinal transplant. These receptors all come from a human patient who received an intestinal transplant, so some T cells may come from the graft donor.

This clone was counted between two and nine times. Here the CDR3 reads CASSRSSGGTDTQYF. The CDR3 DNA follows: TGTGCCAGCAGTCGCTCTAGCGGGGGCACAGATACGCAGTATTTT. This sequence joins TRBV6-4 and TRBJ2-3; 9 bases are shared with TRBD2. The ends lost 5 bases at V and 1 base at J; junction bases unmatched: 4. This CDR3 region has 15 residues. Germline CDR1 MRHNA, CDR2 SNTAGT.

As to this clone: A junction end diverges from the germline sequence, so it may reflect a read error. Other DNA sequences in the same sample also yield this CDR3. V usage is TRBV28 and J usage is TRBJ2-1, with D possibly matching TRBD1 (6 bases). Germline-derived CDR1 and CDR2 are MDHEN and SYDVKM. This CDR3 comprises 14 residues. The CDR3 DNA reads as TGTGCTAGCAGTTTTCAGGGGTCCTACAATGAGCAGTTCTTC. Residues: CASSFQGSYNEQFF. The variable domain in full, completed from reference TRBV28 and TRBJ2-1, reads DVKVTQSSRYLVKRTGEKVFLECVQDMDHENMFWYRQDPGLGLRLIYFSYDVKMKEKGDIPEGYSVSREKKERFSLILESASTNQTSMYLCASSFQGSYNEQFFGPGTRLTVL.

The chain employs TRBV27 and TRBJ1-2; tentative D call: TRBD1 (5 bases). V was clipped by 5 bases and J by 4 bases, with 17 bases between them. The length of the CDR3 is 15 residues. Germline CDR1 MNHEY, CDR2 SMNVEV (reference sequence). The CDR3 bases are TGTGCCAGCAGTCCCTCCGGAGGGGCAGGCTATGGCTACACCTTC. Translation gives CASSPSGGAGYGYTF.

V is TRBV4-1 and J is TRBJ1-6; D call uncertain. The V end lost 4 bases, the J end lost 7 bases, and 14 bases lay between the germline ends. The CDR3 length is 15 residues. The germline gives CDR1 MGHRA, CDR2 YSYEKL. The CDR3 bases are TGCGCCAGCAGCCGTATCCGGGAAGGGAATTCACCCCTCCACTTT. Translating gives CASSRIREGNSPLHF.

V is TRBV11-2 and J is TRBJ2-7; 12 bases are shared with TRBD2. The CDR3 extends over 18 amino acids. The germline gives CDR1 SGHAT, CDR2 FQNNGV. V lost 4 bases and J lost 2; bases outside the gene matches: 12. The CDR3 loop is CASSYIGLAGLRTYEQYF. The DNA for the CDR3 is TGTGCCAGCAGCTACATAGGACTAGCGGGACTTCGTACCTACGAGCAGTACTTC. Using reference TRBV11-2 and TRBJ2-7 for the parts outside the CDR3, the full variable domain is EAGVAQSPRYKIIEKRQSVAFWCNPISGHATLYWYQQILGQGPKLLIQFQNNGVVDDSQLPKDRFSAERLKGVDSTLKIQPAKLEDSAVYLCASSYIGLAGLRTYEQYFGPGTRLTVT.

V and J are TRBV9 and TRBJ2-5; the match to TRBD2 covers 9 bases. The CDR3 is made up of 14 amino acids. Germline V lookup: CDR1 SGDLS, CDR2 YYNGEE. With 2 bases clipped from V and 1 base from J, the junction kept 0 bases outside the gene matches. CDR3: CASSVRGGQETQYF. The CDR3 nucleotides read TGTGCCAGCAGCGTGCGGGGGGGCCAAGAGACCCAGTACTTC.

The rearrangement joins TRBV7-9 to TRBJ1-1; D gene unclear. CDR3 length: 13 amino acids. Germline V gives CDR1 SEHNR, CDR2 FQNEAQ (reference sequence). With 4 bases removed from V and 4 bases from J, the gap between germline ends came to 10 bases. CDR3: CASSYMTSTEAFF. In DNA form, the CDR3 reads TGTGCCAGCAGCTATATGACATCCACTGAAGCTTTCTTT. The full variable domain, in which reference TRBV7-9 and TRBJ1-1 provide the parts outside the CDR3, is DTGVSQNPRHKITKRGQNVTFRCDPISEHNRLYWYRQTLGQGPEFLTYFQNEAQLEKSRLLSDRFSAERPKGSFSTLEIQRTEQGDSAMYLCASSYMTSTEAFFGQGTRLTVV.

The chain recombines TRBV30 with TRBJ2-7, with a weak D call TRBD2 (6 bases). This CDR3 has 14 residues. In germline, CDR1 is GTSNPN, CDR2 SVGIG (reference sequence). V lost 0 bases, J lost 0 bases, and 9 bases lay in between. The CDR3 coding sequence is TGTGCCTGGAGTGTGGGGGGATACTCCTACGAGCAGTACTTC. Its protein product is CAWSVGGYSYEQYF.

The chain has TRBV29-1 and TRBJ2-1, with D tentatively TRBD1 (5 bases). The V end was cut by 7 bases, the J end by 3 bases, with 10 bases between. CDR1 and CDR2 (germline): SQVTM, ANQGSEA. CDR3 length: 12 amino acids. CDR3 protein: CSAPTDYNEQFF. The CDR3 region has the DNA TGCAGCGCCCCGACAGACTACAATGAGCAGTTCTTC.

The chain combines TRBV4-3 with TRBJ2-1, with D possibly called TRBD1 or TRBD2 (5 bases each). There are 16 residues in the CDR3. With 0 bases removed from V and 8 bases from J, the gap between germline ends came to 17 bases. Germline CDR1 reads LGHNA; CDR2 reads YSLEER. CDR3 in DNA: TGCGCCAGCAGCCAAGAGGGGACCTCCAGGGTGGATGAGCAGTTCTTC. Amino acids: CASSQEGTSRVDEQFF.

The chain is built from TRBV4-2 and TRBJ2-1; 9 bases align to TRBD2. Trimming at V came to 0 bases and at J to 7 bases, leaving 10 bases not matched to a gene. Germline CDR1 and CDR2: LGHNA and YNFKEQ. The CDR3 sequence is 17 residues long. CDR3 residues: CASSQEKGGGAENEQFF. In DNA form, the CDR3 reads TGTGCCAGCAGCCAAGAAAAAGGCGGGGGGGCGGAGAATGAGCAGTTCTTC.

The CDR3 sequence is CASSRPPNTEAFF. The DNA of the CDR3 is TGTGCCAGCTCCCGCCCCCCGAACACTGAAGCTTTCTTT. V and J are TRBV5-5 and TRBJ1-1; no reliable D call. V was trimmed by 7 bases and J by 1 base, leaving 11 bases between them. From germline, CDR1 is SGHKS and CDR2 YYEKEE (reference sequence). CDR3 length equals 13 residues.

V is TRBV6-6 and J is TRBJ2-7; tentative D call: TRBD1 (6 bases). Trimming stripped 3 bases from V and 2 bases from J, with 11 bases between. The CDR3 length is 14 residues. Per germline, CDR1 MNHNY and CDR2 SVGAGI (reference sequence). DNA for the CDR3: TGTGCCAGCAGTTATCCGGACAGAACCTACGAGCAGTACTTC. Amino acids: CASSYPDRTYEQYF.

J is TRBJ2-7 and V is TRBV7-8, with TRBD1 matching 9 bases. J lost 2 bases, V lost 1 base, and 6 bases had no gene match. Germline V gene data show CDR1 as SGHVS and CDR2 as FQNEAQ. This CDR3 is 16 amino acids long. The CDR3 here is CASSLVAGTGTYEQYF. The CDR3 DNA reads as TGTGCCAGCAGCTTAGTAGCCGGGACAGGGACCTACGAGCAGTACTTC. Drawing the rest from reference TRBV7-8 and TRBJ2-7, the complete variable domain is GAGVSQSPRYKVAKRGQDVALRCDPISGHVSLFWYQQALGQGPEFLTYFQNEAQLDKSGLPSDRFFAERPEGSVSTLKIQRTQQEDSAVYLCASSLVAGTGTYEQYFGPGTRLTVT.

The rearrangement uses TRBV28 and TRBJ1-5; possibly TRBD1 for D (6 bases). The CDR3 consists of 18 residues. The germline CDR1 and CDR2 sequences are MDHEN and SYDVKM. V was cut by 5 bases and J by 2 bases, with 22 bases left in between. CDR3 sequence: CASSLTYRESTGNQPQHF. In nucleotides, the CDR3 is TGTGCCAGCAGTCTAACCTACAGGGAATCGACCGGCAATCAGCCCCAGCATTTT.

The chain has TRBV30 and TRBJ1-3; D not resolved. Germline loops: CDR1 GTSNPN, CDR2 SVGIG (reference sequence). Between the trimmed V and J ends, which lost 2 bases and 3 bases, there was a span of 2 bases. The CDR3 is 11 residues long. The DNA for the CDR3 is TGTGCCTGGAGTATTGGAAACACCATATATTTT. This translates into CAWSIGNTIYF.

The chain combines TRBV7-9 with TRBJ1-1; 7 bases are a match to TRBD1. Germline values: CDR1 SEHNR, CDR2 FQNEAQ (reference sequence). CDR3 length equals 15 residues. V was clipped by 6 bases and J by 4 bases; unmatched bases: 11. Written as DNA, the CDR3 is TGTGCCAGCAGTTTATATACAGGGGTCGGCACTGAAGCTTTCTTT. This translates into CASSLYTGVGTEAFF.

This chain joins TRBV6-1 and TRBJ1-4; D not resolved. The V gene lost 3 bases and the J gene lost 3 bases, with 11 bases spanning the gap. The CDR3 is 15 residues long. Per the germline V gene, CDR1 is MNHNS and CDR2 is SASEGT. CDR3 nucleotide sequence: TGTGCCAGCAGTGAGGTATATGGGGCTAATGAAAAACTGTTTTTT. Its translation: CASSEVYGANEKLFF.

The chain uses TRBV7-6 and TRBJ1-2; D is perhaps TRBD1 (5 bases). CDR1 is SGHVS and CDR2 is FNYEAQ in the germline V gene. V was trimmed by 5 bases and J by 10 bases, leaving 17 bases between them. The CDR3 has 13 residues. The CDR3 nucleotides read TGTGCCAGCAGCGGGGGAGCGGGGAGAGTCTACACCTTC. This encodes CASSGGAGRVYTF. The whole variable domain, remainder taken from reference TRBV7-6 and TRBJ1-2, is GAGVSQSPRYKVTKRGQDVALRCDPISGHVSLYWYRQALGQGPEFLTYFNYEAQQDKSGLPNDRFSAERPEGSISTLTIQRTEQRDSAMYRCASSGGAGRVYTFGSGTRLTVV.

This rearrangement joins TRBV28 to TRBJ1-4; TRBD1 agrees at 9 bases. This CDR3 is 18 amino acids long. V was pared by 6 bases and J by 8 bases, with 19 bases of the junction left unmatched. The germline gives CDR1 MDHEN, CDR2 SYDVKM. CDR3 sequence: CASSKLPGQGLRVEKLFF. The CDR3 nucleotides are TGTGCCAGCAGCAAACTGCCGGGACAGGGATTAAGAGTCGAAAAACTGTTTTTT.

This chain links TRBV19 with TRBJ2-7; no reliable D call. V lost 1 base and J 3 bases, leaving 10 bases between the germline ends. Germline lookup yields CDR1 LNHDA and CDR2 SQIVND (reference sequence). The CDR3 has 14 amino acids. This CDR3 reads CASSIVAPDYEQYF. As DNA, the CDR3 is TGTGCCAGTAGTATAGTGGCCCCCGACTACGAGCAGTACTTC.

The chain's CDR3 is CASSPPGETQYF. For the CDR3, the DNA is TGTGCCAGCAGCCCCCCGGGGGAGACCCAGTACTTC. The rearrangement uses TRBV7-8 and TRBJ2-5, with a weak D call TRBD2 (5 bases). Trimming removed 5 bases at V and 5 bases at J, with 9 bases between. This CDR3 comprises 12 residues. Per germline, CDR1 SGHVS and CDR2 FQNEAQ.

The rearrangement joins TRBV6-1 to TRBJ1-5; tentatively, D is TRBD1 (5 bases). CDR3 length: 13 amino acids. The ends were cut back, 5 bases at V and 3 bases at J, with 8 bases in the middle. Germline assignment: CDR1 MNHNS and CDR2 SASEGT. This CDR3 reads CASSLTVNQPQHF. The CDR3 DNA sequence: TGTGCCAGCAGTTTGACAGTCAATCAGCCCCAGCATTTT.

The chain employs TRBV19 and TRBJ1-1, with TRBD1 matching over 7 bases. The germline V gene encodes CDR1 LNHDA and CDR2 SQIVND (reference sequence). This CDR3 has 13 residues. The V segment lost 7 bases and the J segment 1 base; nucleotides outside the gene matches: 3. The CDR3 DNA reads TGTGCCAGTAACAGGGGAAAGAACACTGAAGCTTTCTTT. This encodes CASNRGKNTEAFF.

The table lists this clone with a count of one. The J gene is TRBJ2-5, the V gene TRBV5-4, with 8 nucleotides matching TRBD2. CDR1 and CDR2 (germline): SGHNT, YYREEE (reference sequence). CDR3 length: 14 residues. Trimming took 3 bases from V and 3 from J; bases not matched to a gene: 4. CDR3 residues: CASSSREGKETQYF. The CDR3 nucleotides are TGTGCCAGCAGCTCTCGGGAGGGGAAAGAGACCCAGTACTTC.

DNA of the CDR3: TGTGCCAGCAGCCTCACAGGGGGTGAGCAGTACGTC. It encodes CASSLTGGEQYV. The J gene is TRBJ2-7, the V gene TRBV28; 8 bases align to TRBD1. The V segment lost 6 bases and the J segment 7 bases; nucleotides outside the gene matches: 5. The germline V gene has CDR1 MDHEN and CDR2 SYDVKM. The CDR3 runs to 12 residues.